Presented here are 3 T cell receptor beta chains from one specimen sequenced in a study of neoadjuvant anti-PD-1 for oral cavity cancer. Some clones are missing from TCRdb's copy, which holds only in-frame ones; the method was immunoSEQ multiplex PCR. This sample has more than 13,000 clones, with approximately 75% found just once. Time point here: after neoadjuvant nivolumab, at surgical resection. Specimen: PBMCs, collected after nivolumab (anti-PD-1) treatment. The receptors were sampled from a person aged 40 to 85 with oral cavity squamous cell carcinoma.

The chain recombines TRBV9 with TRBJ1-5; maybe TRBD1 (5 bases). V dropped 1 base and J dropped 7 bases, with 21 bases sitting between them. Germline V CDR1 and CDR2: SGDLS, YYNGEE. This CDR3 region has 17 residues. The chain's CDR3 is CASSVTSQCRQTQPQHF. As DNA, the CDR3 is TGTGCCAGCAGCGTAACTAGCCAGTGCAGACAGACACAGCCCCAGCATTTT.

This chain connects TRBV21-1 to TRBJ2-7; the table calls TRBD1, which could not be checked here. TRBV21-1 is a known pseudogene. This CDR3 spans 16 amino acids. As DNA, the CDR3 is TGTGCCAGCAGCACCCCAGGGGACAGGGGACACTACGAGCAGTACTTC. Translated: CASSTPGDRGHYEQYF.

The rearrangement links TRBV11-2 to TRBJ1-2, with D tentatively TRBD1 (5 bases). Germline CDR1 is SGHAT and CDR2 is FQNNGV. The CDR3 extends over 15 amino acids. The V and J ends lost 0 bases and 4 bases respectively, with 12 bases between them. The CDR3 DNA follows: TGTGCCAGCAGCTTAGAGCAGGGTGGAGGCTATGGCTACACCTTC. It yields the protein CASSLEQGGGYGYTF.